The T cell receptor (beta chain) described here comes from a study of T cell responses to AZD1222 COVID-19 vaccine (dated by TCRdb to the early 2020s). In the study overall: AZD1222 recipients with second doses at about 4 weeks or about 12 weeks were pooled, because spike-specific TCR depth and breadth did not differ between schedules. A total of approximately 240 trial participants underwent TCR sequencing, of whom roughly 210 had received two doses of AZD1222 and roughly 26 had received two doses of the MenACWY control vaccine. Trial participants were enrolled into age subgroups of 18-55, 56-69 and 70-plus years, which contained roughly 150, 30 and 60 TCR-sequenced participants, respectively. The paper's findings and limits, for the study overall: No day 14 peak-response samples were available, so repertoires were characterized only after the peak T cell response. The whole spike protein was spanned by vaccine-associated CD4 TCRs, and dominant responses were seen in regions 160-218 and 743-854. The 56-69-year group was small, and its depth increase did not reach significance, likely because of low power. Spike-specific TCR breadth and depth rose significantly after two AZD1222 doses compared with day 0 and with MenACWY recipients. Reportedly, almost half of the unique spike-specific TCRs recognized epitopes lying outside the regions that are mutated in the B.1.351 and B.1.1.7 variants. Participants were mostly white British, with more females than males. The authors suggested clonal diversity may have been underestimated. Conclusions about previously exposed vaccinees were limited because only six AZD1222 recipients were SARS-CoV-2 seropositive at baseline.

Cut back by 5 bases and 0 bases, the V and J ends lie 13 bases apart. From cysteine to phenylalanine, the CDR3 is 15 amino acids long. Only the CDR3 part of the read is kept: 45 bases, read in frame from the first base. CDR1 and CDR2 (SGHVS, FQNEAQ) derive from the germline V gene. A remark on this clone: Its recognized antigen is unknown. No per-base quality is available; no much larger clone lies one base away.

In light of the paper, this sample's time point label describes: baseline before first vaccination. Samples from vaccinated people were obtained from the UK trials COV001 and COV002, which included a single-blind randomized controlled phase 2/3 trial of AZD1222 (ChAdOx1 nCoV-19) in healthy adults. For TCRbeta chain sequencing, PBMC samples from trial participants were taken at day 0 and at day 28 after the second dose. The CDR3 regions of human TCRbeta chains were analyzed by immunosequencing. The paper's data handling went like this. TCRs in the repertoires were matched against a reference library of SARS-CoV-2-specific TCRs that had been generated with the MIRA antigen-specificity platform. Breadth was defined as the fraction of unique TCRs that were SARS-CoV-2-associated. Depth was defined as the fraction of total T cells that were SARS-CoV-2-associated. Using the MIRA data, each spike-specific TCR was mapped to the spike region that the TCR reacts to and placed in a CD4 or CD8 class. Log10-transformed breadth and depth values were compared by one-way ANOVA with Sidak's multiple comparisons tests. Imported from immuneACCESS, the table was reduced by TCRdb to in-frame sequences with V and J called. These copies leave out some clones; in studies compared against another copy, an unresolved V gene accounts for under half, and the cause of the remainder is not known. V and J calls and clone size are given by that table; D and trimming were obtained from the DNA. This sample is represented by about 55,000 clones; about 85% of them were singletons. Clones ranked in the top ten supply roughly 3.9% of the sample.

The material was peripheral blood, obtained on day 0 of AZD1222 vaccination. The TCR comes from an adult in good health. Here the chain combines TRBV7-8 and TRBJ1-2, with no D gene named confidently. The CDR3 amino acid sequence is: CASSPSRAPNYGYTF. In nucleotides, the sequence is TGTGCCAGCAGCCCCTCGAGGGCTCCTAACTATGGCTACACCTTC.